This T cell receptor beta chain was captured by sequencing in a study of T cells in Graves' hyperthyroidism and ophthalmopathy. General observations from the study: Most clonotypes expanded in the thyroid (above 0.001) were also present in blood.

The CDR3 spans 11 residues. Trimming took off 4 bases at V and 6 bases at J, with 5 bases between the two ends. Amplified regions were TCR beta CDR3 sequences from RNA transcripts. The HTBI primer set served for first-round RT-PCR of the TCR CDR3. TCRdb re-called the multiplex PCR reads through MiXCR, storing one row per CDR3 protein. The sample shows fewer than 600,000 distinct CDR3 sequences, approximately 15% of them seen only once. This clonotype was counted many times. Its cognate antigen is unknown. V and J are TRBV12-3 or TRBV12-4 and TRBJ2-3, with a possible D match to TRBD2 (5 bases). This TCR derives from a woman aged 18-29 years with Graves' hyperthyroidism. Sequencing was performed on blood. CDR3 nucleotides: TGTGCCAGCAGTTGGAGGGATACGCAGTATTTT. Translation gives CASSWRDTQYF.